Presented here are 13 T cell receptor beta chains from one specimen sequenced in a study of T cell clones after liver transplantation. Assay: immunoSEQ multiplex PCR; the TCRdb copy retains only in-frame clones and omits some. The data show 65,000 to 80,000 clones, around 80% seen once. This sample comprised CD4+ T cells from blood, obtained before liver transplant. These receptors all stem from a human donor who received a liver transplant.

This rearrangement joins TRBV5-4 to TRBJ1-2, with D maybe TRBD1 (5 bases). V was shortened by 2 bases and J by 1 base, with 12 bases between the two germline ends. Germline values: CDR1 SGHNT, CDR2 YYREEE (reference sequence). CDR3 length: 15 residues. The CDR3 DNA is TGTGCCAGCAGCTTCAAGACAGCCGATAACTATGGCTACACCTTC. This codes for CASSFKTADNYGYTF.

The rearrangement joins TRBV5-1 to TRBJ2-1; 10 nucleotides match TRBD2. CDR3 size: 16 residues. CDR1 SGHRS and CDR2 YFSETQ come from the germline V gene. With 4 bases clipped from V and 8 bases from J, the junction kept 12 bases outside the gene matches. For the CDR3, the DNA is TGCGCCAGCAGCCAAACGCTAGCGGGAGTCGTCCATGAGCAGTTCTTC. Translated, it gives CASSQTLAGVVHEQFF.

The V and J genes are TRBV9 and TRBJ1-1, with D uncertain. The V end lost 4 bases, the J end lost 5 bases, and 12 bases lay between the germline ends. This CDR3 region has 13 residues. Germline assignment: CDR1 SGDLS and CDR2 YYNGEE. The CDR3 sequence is CASSLRLETEAFF. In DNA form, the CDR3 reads TGTGCCAGCAGCCTACGCCTGGAGACTGAAGCTTTCTTT.

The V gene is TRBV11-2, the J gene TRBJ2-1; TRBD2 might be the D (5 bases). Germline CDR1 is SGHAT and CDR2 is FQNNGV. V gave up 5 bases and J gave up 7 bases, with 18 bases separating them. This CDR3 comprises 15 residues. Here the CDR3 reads CASSPISGLGNEQFF. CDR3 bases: TGTGCCAGCAGCCCTATTTCGGGATTAGGAAATGAGCAGTTCTTC.

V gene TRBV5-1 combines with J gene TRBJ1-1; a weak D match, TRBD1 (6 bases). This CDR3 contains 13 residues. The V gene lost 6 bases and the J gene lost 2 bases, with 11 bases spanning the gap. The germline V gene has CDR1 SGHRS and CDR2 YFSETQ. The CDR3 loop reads CASTRTENTEAFF. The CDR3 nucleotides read TGCGCCAGCACAAGGACAGAAAACACTGAAGCTTTCTTT.

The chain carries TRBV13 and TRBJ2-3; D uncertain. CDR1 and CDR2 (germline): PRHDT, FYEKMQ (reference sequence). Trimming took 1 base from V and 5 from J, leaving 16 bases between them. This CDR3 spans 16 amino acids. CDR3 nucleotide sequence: TGTGCCAGCAGCTTAGTACCGGTCTATGATAAAGATACGCAGTATTTT. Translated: CASSLVPVYDKDTQYF.

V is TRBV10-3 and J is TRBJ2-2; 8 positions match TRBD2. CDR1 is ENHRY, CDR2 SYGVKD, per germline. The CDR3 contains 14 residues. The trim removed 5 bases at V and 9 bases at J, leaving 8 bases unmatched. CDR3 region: CAISPAGETRELFF. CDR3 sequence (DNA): TGTGCCATCAGTCCAGCGGGAGAGACCCGGGAGCTGTTTTTT.

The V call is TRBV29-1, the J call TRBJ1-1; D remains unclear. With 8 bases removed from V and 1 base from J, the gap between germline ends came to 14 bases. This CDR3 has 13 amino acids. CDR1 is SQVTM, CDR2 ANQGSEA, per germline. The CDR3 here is CSILDKANTEAFF. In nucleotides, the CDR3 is TGCAGCATTCTAGACAAAGCGAACACTGAAGCTTTCTTT.

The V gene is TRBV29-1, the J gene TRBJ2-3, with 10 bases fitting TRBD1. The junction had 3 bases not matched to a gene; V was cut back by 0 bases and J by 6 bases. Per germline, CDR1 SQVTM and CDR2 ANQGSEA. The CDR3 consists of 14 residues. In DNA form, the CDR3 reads TGCAGCGTTGAAGATCGGACAGGGGGGGATACGCAGTATTTT. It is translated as CSVEDRTGGDTQYF.

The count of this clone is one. DNA for the CDR3: TGTGCCAGCAGTCCATACAGGGGTGGGGCCCAGTACTTC. Protein: CASSPYRGGAQYF. The rearrangement joins TRBV27 to TRBJ2-5, with 7 bases fitting TRBD1. The germline CDR1 and CDR2 sequences are MNHEY and SMNVEV (reference sequence). V lost 5 bases to trimming and J lost 9 bases; unmatched junction nucleotides: 9. The CDR3 loop spans 13 amino acids.

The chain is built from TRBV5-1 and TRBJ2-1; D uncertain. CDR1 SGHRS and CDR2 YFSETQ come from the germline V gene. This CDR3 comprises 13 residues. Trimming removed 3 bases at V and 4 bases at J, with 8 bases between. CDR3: CASSSTRYNEQFF. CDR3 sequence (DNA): TGCGCCAGCAGCTCCACTCGATACAATGAGCAGTTCTTC.

CDR3 coding DNA: TGTGCCAGCAGTCCTCCTCATGCTACCTTGGCGGGTGAAGCTTTCTTT. Translation gives CASSPPHATLAGEAFF. The V call is TRBV28, the J call TRBJ1-1; D is undetermined. The CDR3 length is 16 residues. CDR1 is MDHEN and CDR2 is SYDVKM in the germline V gene. The V end lost 5 bases, the J end lost 7 bases, and 23 bases lay between the germline ends.

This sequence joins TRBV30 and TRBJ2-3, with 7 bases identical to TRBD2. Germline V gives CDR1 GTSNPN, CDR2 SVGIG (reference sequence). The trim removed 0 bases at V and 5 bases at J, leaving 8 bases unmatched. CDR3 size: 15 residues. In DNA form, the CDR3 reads TGTGCCTGGAGTGTACCAAACGGGAGGCAAGATACGCAGTATTTT. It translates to CAWSVPNGRQDTQYF.